Detailed here is one T cell receptor (beta chain). These data are taken from a study of OX40 agonist ivuxolimab in advanced cancers. The assay was immunoSEQ multiplex PCR, and TCRdb's table has in-frame clones only and misses some. The profile shows about 70,000 clones, approximately 85% of them singletons. The V and J ends lost 2 bases and 5 bases respectively, with 11 bases between them. The CDR3 loop spans 13 amino acids. The germline CDR1 and CDR2 sequences are SGDLS and YYNGEE. The input for sequencing was CD4+ or CD8+ T cells sorted from blood, taken in a trial of the OX40 agonist ivuxolimab. This clonotype was sampled from an adult with an advanced solid tumor such as melanoma, head and neck, liver or kidney cancer. The rearrangement uses TRBV9 and TRBJ2-7; a weak D match, TRBD2 (5 bases). CDR3 bases: TGTGCCAGCAGCGTGGATAGCGTCGACGAGCAGTACTTC. It translates to CASSVDSVDEQYF.